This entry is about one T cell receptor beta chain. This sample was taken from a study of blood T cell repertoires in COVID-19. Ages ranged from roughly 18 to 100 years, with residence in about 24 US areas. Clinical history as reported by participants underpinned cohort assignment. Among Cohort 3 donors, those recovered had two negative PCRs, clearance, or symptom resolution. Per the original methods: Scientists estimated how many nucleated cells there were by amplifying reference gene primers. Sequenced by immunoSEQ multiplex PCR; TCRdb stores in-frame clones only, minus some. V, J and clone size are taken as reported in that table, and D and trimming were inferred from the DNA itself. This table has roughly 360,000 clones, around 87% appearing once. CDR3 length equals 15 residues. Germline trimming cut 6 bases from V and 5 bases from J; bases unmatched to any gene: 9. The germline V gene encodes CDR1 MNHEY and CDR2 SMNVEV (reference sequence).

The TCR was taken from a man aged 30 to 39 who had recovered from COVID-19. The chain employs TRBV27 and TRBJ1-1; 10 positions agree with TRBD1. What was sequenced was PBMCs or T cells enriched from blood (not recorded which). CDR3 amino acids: CASSSQGQGDTEAFF. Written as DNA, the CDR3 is TGTGCCAGCAGCAGCCAAGGACAGGGGGATACTGAAGCTTTCTTT.